A single sample is the source of the 19 T cell receptor beta chains below, sequenced in a study of blood T cell repertoires in COVID-19. Measured with immunoSEQ multiplex PCR; TCRdb has only the in-frame clones, and not every one. This table has approximately 340,000 clones, about 91% appearing once. The sequenced sample consisted of peripheral blood. All receptors derive from a young man with COVID-19, enrolled during active disease.

This rearrangement joins TRBV19 to TRBJ2-2; TRBD1 might be the D (6 bases). The germline V gene has CDR1 LNHDA and CDR2 SQIVND (reference sequence). CDR3 length equals 14 residues. Trimming pared 6 bases from V and 0 bases from J, leaving 8 bases between. The CDR3 is CASSGQTNTGELFF. DNA of the CDR3: TGTGCCAGTAGCGGACAGACGAACACCGGGGAGCTGTTTTTT.

CDR3 in DNA: TGTGCCAGCAGTTTCTCGGGGGGTTTGGGTCTCCCTAAAGCTTTCTTT. This sequence encodes CASSFSGGLGLPKAFF. J is TRBJ1-1 and V is TRBV27; a weak D match, TRBD1 (5 bases). This CDR3 has 16 residues. Trimming removed 3 bases from V and 9 bases from J, with 23 bases in between. Germline-derived CDR1 and CDR2 are MNHEY and SMNVEV (reference sequence).

The V call is TRBV2, the J call TRBJ2-1; 8 bases match TRBD2. J gave up 3 bases and V 8 bases, and 24 bases lay outside the gene matches. Germline V lookup: CDR1 SNHLY, CDR2 FYNNEI. CDR3 size: 20 residues. The CDR3 is CASLHTSGGAARTIYNEQFF. The CDR3 DNA sequence: TGTGCCAGCTTACATACCTCGGGGGGGGCCGCCAGGACAATCTACAATGAGCAGTTCTTC.

The chain links TRBV7-8 to TRBJ2-5; TRBD1 matches at 8 bases. V shed 4 bases, J shed 3 bases, and the junction held 4 bases outside the gene matches. Germline V lookup: CDR1 SGHVS, CDR2 FQNEAQ. This CDR3 is 14 amino acids long. CDR3 in amino acids: CASSSGQVKETQYF. In DNA, the CDR3 is TGTGCCAGCAGCTCGGGACAGGTGAAAGAGACCCAGTACTTC.

In its sample, this clone was seen once. The V call is TRBV25-1, the J call TRBJ2-1, with 7 bases fitting TRBD2. The CDR3 loop spans 18 amino acids. With V trimmed by 1 base and J by 8 bases, 17 bases remained unmatched. Germline V lookup: CDR1 MGHDK, CDR2 SYGVNS. The CDR3 region is CASSESVLRTRGTDEQFF. The CDR3, as DNA: TGTGCCAGCAGTGAATCGGTTCTGAGGACTAGAGGTACCGATGAGCAGTTCTTC. The full variable domain, its missing parts supplied by reference TRBV25-1 and TRBJ2-1, is EADIYQTPRYLVIGTGKKITLECSQTMGHDKMYWYQQDPGMELHLIHYSYGVNSTEKGDLSSESTVSRIRTEHFPLTLESARPSHTSQYLCASSESVLRTRGTDEQFFGPGTRLTVL.

V gene TRBV28 combines with J gene TRBJ1-5, with TRBD1 matching over 9 bases. Germline CDR1 MDHEN, CDR2 SYDVKM. The CDR3 runs 14 residues. The trim removed 7 bases at V and 5 bases at J, leaving 6 bases unmatched. The CDR3 nucleotides read TGTGCCAGCAAGAGGACAGGGGCCCATCAGCCCCAGCATTTT. Translating it yields CASKRTGAHQPQHF.

The chain couples TRBV11-2 to TRBJ1-6, with 8 bases lining up with TRBD1. This CDR3 has 15 amino acids. Germline CDR1 and CDR2: SGHAT and FQNNGV. V shed 3 bases and J 5 bases; nucleotides not matched to a gene: 3. This CDR3 is CASSLRQGNNSPLHF. For the CDR3, the DNA is TGTGCCAGCAGCTTGAGACAGGGGAATAATTCACCCCTCCACTTT.

The rearrangement joins TRBV5-4 to TRBJ2-3; a weak D match, TRBD2 (5 bases). With 0 bases removed from V and 5 bases from J, the gap between germline ends came to 13 bases. Germline loops: CDR1 SGHNT, CDR2 YYREEE (reference sequence). The CDR3 length is 15 residues. The CDR3 sequence: CASSLAGVNGDTQYF. The CDR3 bases are TGTGCCAGCAGCTTGGCCGGGGTCAATGGAGATACGCAGTATTTT.

In its sample, this clone was seen once. The rearrangement joins TRBV28 to TRBJ2-7; maybe TRBD1 (5 bases). V lost 6 bases and J lost 7, with 22 bases in between. CDR1 is MDHEN and CDR2 is SYDVKM in the germline V gene. The CDR3 is 15 amino acids. CDR3 nucleotides: TGTGCCAGCAGCCGACCCCAGGGTGGGTTGAGAGAGCAGTACTTC. This sequence encodes CASSRPQGGLREQYF. The full variable domain, in which reference TRBV28 and TRBJ2-7 provide the parts outside the CDR3, is DVKVTQSSRYLVKRTGEKVFLECVQDMDHENMFWYRQDPGLGLRLIYFSYDVKMKEKGDIPEGYSVSREKKERFSLILESASTNQTSMYLCASSRPQGGLREQYFGPGTRLTVT.

The chain carries TRBV5-4 and TRBJ2-7; 8 positions agree with TRBD1. With 5 bases clipped from V and 1 base from J, the junction kept 5 bases outside the gene matches. The CDR3 is 14 amino acids. From germline, CDR1 is SGHNT and CDR2 YYREEE (reference sequence). CDR3: CASRTGTGSYEQYF. The CDR3 region has the DNA TGTGCCAGCAGAACCGGGACAGGATCCTACGAGCAGTACTTC.

This clone was counted a single time. The rearrangement links TRBV25-1 to TRBJ2-5; perhaps TRBD1 as D (5 bases). The CDR3 runs to 13 residues. With 3 bases removed from V and 4 bases from J, the gap between germline ends came to 9 bases. Germline CDR1 MGHDK, CDR2 SYGVNS. The CDR3 DNA reads as TGTGCCAGCAGTGATTTGGGGCGAGAGACCCAGTACTTC. Translated, it gives CASSDLGRETQYF. Full variable domain (remainder filled in from reference TRBV25-1 and TRBJ2-5): EADIYQTPRYLVIGTGKKITLECSQTMGHDKMYWYQQDPGMELHLIHYSYGVNSTEKGDLSSESTVSRIRTEHFPLTLESARPSHTSQYLCASSDLGRETQYFGPGTRLLVL.

The chain recombines TRBV7-3 with TRBJ1-1, with D possibly TRBD1 on 5 matching bases. There are 14 residues in the CDR3. The V gene's germline CDR1 is SGHTA and CDR2 FQGTGA. Trimming removed 0 bases from V and 4 bases from J, with 9 bases in between. DNA of the CDR3: TGTGCCAGCAGCTTAACCGGCGGGGGCACTGAAGCTTTCTTT. Its translation: CASSLTGGGTEAFF.

The chain links TRBV6-5 to TRBJ2-1, with D possibly TRBD2 on 5 matching bases. The CDR3 has 16 amino acids. Germline V gives CDR1 MNHEY, CDR2 SVGAGI. V lost 0 bases to trimming and J lost 2 bases, with 11 bases between them. The chain's CDR3 is CASSYSIAGAYNEQFF. The DNA for the CDR3 is TGTGCCAGCAGTTACTCGATCGCGGGCGCCTACAATGAGCAGTTCTTC.

The chain joins TRBV7-9 to TRBJ2-5, with D perhaps TRBD2 (6 bases). Germline V gene data show CDR1 as SEHNR and CDR2 as FQNEAQ (reference sequence). V gave up 1 base and J gave up 4 bases, with 13 bases separating them. The CDR3 consists of 15 residues. The CDR3 spells CASSLDLGGGETQYF. The DNA for the CDR3 is TGTGCCAGCAGCTTAGATCTCGGGGGTGGAGAGACCCAGTACTTC.

This clone was recorded a few times. The sample holds other DNA sequences that translate to the same CDR3. V gene TRBV9 combines with J gene TRBJ1-2; TRBD1 agrees at 9 bases. J was trimmed by 2 bases and V by 4 bases; bases with no gene match: 6. This CDR3 comprises 15 residues. The V gene's germline CDR1 is SGDLS and CDR2 YYNGEE. The CDR3 region has the DNA TGTGCCAGCAGCTCAGGGACAGGGATGAACTATGGCTACACCTTC. Translation: CASSSGTGMNYGYTF.

The table lists this clone with a count of one. The gene calls are TRBV9 and TRBJ2-1; TRBD2 aligns across 10 bases. This CDR3 is 15 amino acids long. Trimming took 5 bases from V and 2 from J; bases not matched to a gene: 4. Per the germline V gene, CDR1 is SGDLS and CDR2 is YYNGEE. The CDR3 spells CASRALAGAYNEQFF. In nucleotides, the CDR3 is TGTGCCAGCAGGGCCCTAGCGGGGGCCTACAATGAGCAGTTCTTC. Variable domain in full (rest from reference TRBV9 and TRBJ2-1): DSGVTQTPKHLITATGQRVTLRCSPRSGDLSVYWYQQSLDQGLQFLIQYYNGEERAKGNILERFSAQQFPDLHSELNLSSLELGDSALYFCASRALAGAYNEQFFGPGTRLTVL.

V gene TRBV7-9 combines with J gene TRBJ2-7; D remains unclear. V was pared by 4 bases and J by 0 bases, with 10 bases between. Germline V lookup: CDR1 SEHNR, CDR2 FQNEAQ (reference sequence). This CDR3 has 14 amino acids. The CDR3 region has the DNA TGTGCCAGCAGCTCCTCGACTCGCTCCTACGAGCAGTACTTC. It is translated as CASSSSTRSYEQYF.

The rearrangement joins TRBV6-4 to TRBJ2-7, with 8 bases identical to TRBD1. Per germline, CDR1 MRHNA and CDR2 SNTAGT. The CDR3 extends over 15 amino acids. Unmatched junction bases numbered 8, after V lost 2 bases and J lost 5 bases. CDR3 nucleotides: TGTGCCAGCAGTGACCGGGACAGGTATCTCCACGAGCAGTACTTC. Its translation is CASSDRDRYLHEQYF.

The CDR3 DNA sequence: TGTGCCAGCAAACAGAACTCATATAGCAATCAGCCCCAGCATTTT. Residues: CASKQNSYSNQPQHF. The chain joins TRBV2 to TRBJ1-5, with D hard to call. Germline CDR1 and CDR2: SNHLY and FYNNEI. The germline V and J ends were trimmed by 7 bases and 0 bases, with 13 bases remaining between them. This CDR3 is built from 15 residues.